This TCR beta chain was sequenced during a study of neurological immune-mediated disorders. J was trimmed by 6 bases and V by 6 bases; bases with no gene match: 13. The germline CDR1 and CDR2 sequences are DFQATT and SNEGSKA (reference sequence). The length of the CDR3 is 14 residues. Unsorted libraries came from 2 million PBMCs stored at -80 °C. At least ten counts were recorded for this clonotype. The antigen remains undetermined. Broader study findings: It was HTLV-1-associated myelopathy that showed the most TCR clonal expansion, while multiple sclerosis showed the least, falling below healthy controls.

Synthesis of cDNA was performed by 5'RACE using 10-nucleotide random UMIs. Each sequencing run yielded over 170 million TCR-beta sequences from 15-18 subjects. MiXCR, applied by TCRdb to the 5' RACE reads, yields one record per CDR3 protein. The sample records under 80,000 distinct CDR3 sequences, roughly 14% being singletons. What was sequenced was PBMCs. The TCR comes from a woman in her forties or fifties in good health. The chain uses TRBV20-1 and TRBJ2-7, with 8 nucleotides matching TRBD1. The CDR3 coding sequence is TGCAGTGCCGTTAGCGGACAGGGAAGGGGCGAGCAGTACTTC. It codes for CSAVSGQGRGEQYF.